Below, 8 T cell receptor beta chains from the same sample are listed, as sequenced in a study of cytomegalovirus exposure and HLA in healthy donors. 60 Vbeta and 13 Jbeta primers were used in PCR. Profiled with immunoSEQ multiplex PCR; TCRdb holds only in-frame clones, not every one. The repertoire includes 150,000 to 200,000 clones, about 79% of them detected once, and 5% to 7.5% sits in the top ten. The sequenced material came from PBMCs. The receptors shown here come from a man aged 50 or older in good health and CMV-seropositive.

This chain links TRBV7-6 with TRBJ2-5; TRBD2 aligns across 14 bases. CDR3 length: 16 amino acids. Germline CDR1 reads SGHVS; CDR2 reads FNYEAQ. With 5 bases clipped from V and 1 base from J, the junction kept 3 bases outside the gene matches. The CDR3 reads CASSTGLAGGQETQYF. Written as DNA, the CDR3 is TGTGCCAGCAGCACCGGACTAGCGGGGGGCCAAGAGACCCAGTACTTC.

In its sample, this clone was seen a few times. The chain recombines TRBV7-9 with TRBJ2-1, with 11 bases that match TRBD2. Germline values: CDR1 SEHNR, CDR2 FQNEAQ (reference sequence). Trimming at V came to 5 bases and at J to 3 bases, leaving 3 bases not matched to a gene. The length of the CDR3 is 15 residues. CDR3 bases: TGTGCCAGCAGCCCAACTAGCGGGAGCTACAATGAGCAGTTCTTC. Translation gives CASSPTSGSYNEQFF. Using reference TRBV7-9 and TRBJ2-1 for the parts outside the CDR3, the full variable domain is DTGVSQNPRHKITKRGQNVTFRCDPISEHNRLYWYRQTLGQGPEFLTYFQNEAQLEKSRLLSDRFSAERPKGSFSTLEIQRTEQGDSAMYLCASSPTSGSYNEQFFGPGTRLTVL.

The chain combines TRBV4-1 with TRBJ2-7; 11 nucleotides line up with TRBD1. V shed 1 base and J 5 bases; nucleotides not matched to a gene: 7. The CDR3 is made up of 16 amino acids. CDR1 is MGHRA, CDR2 YSYEKL, per germline. CDR3 coding DNA: TGCGCCAGCAGCCAAGCGGACAGGGGGCCTATGCACGAGCAGTACTTC. The encoded protein is CASSQADRGPMHEQYF.

There are a few counts of this clone. The chain carries TRBV6-6 and TRBJ1-5; TRBD1 matches 7 bases. The germline gives CDR1 MNHNY, CDR2 SVGAGI (reference sequence). CDR3 length: 15 amino acids. The junction had 8 bases not matched to a gene; V was cut back by 6 bases and J by 3 bases. The CDR3 reads CASSPGTADNQPQHF. The CDR3 coding sequence is TGTGCCAGCAGCCCGGGGACAGCCGACAATCAGCCCCAGCATTTT.

This chain links TRBV5-1 with TRBJ2-3; TRBD1 matches 10 bases. Losses at the gene ends were 3 bases for V and 2 bases for J; bases not matched to a gene: 6. This CDR3 contains 16 residues. The V gene's germline CDR1 is SGHRS and CDR2 YFSETQ. CDR3 nucleotide sequence: TGCGCCAGCAGCTCCCGGGACAGGGGAGTCACAGATACGCAGTATTTT. It specifies CASSSRDRGVTDTQYF. Using reference TRBV5-1 and TRBJ2-3 for the parts outside the CDR3, the full variable domain is KAGVTQTPRYLIKTRGQQVTLSCSPISGHRSVSWYQQTPGQGLQFLFEYFSETQRNKGNFPGRFSGRQFSNSRSEMNVSTLELGDSALYLCASSSRDRGVTDTQYFGPGTRLTVL.

The rearrangement links TRBV18 to TRBJ1-1; TRBD1 agrees at 8 bases. The CDR3 runs 15 residues. The germline CDR1 and CDR2 sequences are KGHSH and LQKENI. Unmatched junction bases numbered 6, after V lost 5 bases and J lost 1 base. CDR3 coding DNA: TGTGCCAGCTCAGATGGGACAGGATCGAACACTGAAGCTTTCTTT. Its protein is CASSDGTGSNTEAFF.

This sequence joins TRBV7-9 and TRBJ2-5; D not certain. The CDR3 runs 14 residues. V was shortened by 6 bases and J by 5 bases, with 16 bases between the two germline ends. From germline, CDR1 is SEHNR and CDR2 FQNEAQ (reference sequence). The CDR3 DNA reads as TGTGCCAGCAGTTTCACTTCCACACAGGAGACCCAGTACTTC. Translating it yields CASSFTSTQETQYF.

CDR3 region: CASSPFQESYEQYV. CDR3 DNA: TGTGCCAGCTCACCATTTCAGGAATCATACGAGCAGTACGTC. The chain recombines TRBV18 with TRBJ2-7; D unclear. The CDR3 totals 14 residues. The germline V and J ends were trimmed by 2 bases and 4 bases, with 12 bases remaining between them. Germline V CDR1 and CDR2: KGHSH, LQKENI.